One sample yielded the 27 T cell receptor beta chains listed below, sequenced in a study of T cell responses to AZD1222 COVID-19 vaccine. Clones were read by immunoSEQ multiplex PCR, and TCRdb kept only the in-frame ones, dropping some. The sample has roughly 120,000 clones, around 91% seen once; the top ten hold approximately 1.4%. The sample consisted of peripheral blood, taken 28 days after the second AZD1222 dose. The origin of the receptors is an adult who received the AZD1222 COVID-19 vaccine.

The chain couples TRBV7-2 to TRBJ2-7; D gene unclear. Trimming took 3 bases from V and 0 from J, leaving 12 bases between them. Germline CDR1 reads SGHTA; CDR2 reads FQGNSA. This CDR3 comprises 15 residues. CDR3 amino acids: CASSFFYSSSYEQYF. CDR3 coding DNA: TGTGCCAGCAGCTTCTTTTATTCAAGCTCCTACGAGCAGTACTTC. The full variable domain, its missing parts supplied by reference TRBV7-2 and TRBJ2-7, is GAGVSQSPSNKVTEKGKDVELRCDPISGHTALYWYRQSLGQGLEFLIYFQGNSAPDKSGLPSDRFSAERTGGSVSTLTIQRTQQEDSAVYLCASSFFYSSSYEQYFGPGTRLTVT.

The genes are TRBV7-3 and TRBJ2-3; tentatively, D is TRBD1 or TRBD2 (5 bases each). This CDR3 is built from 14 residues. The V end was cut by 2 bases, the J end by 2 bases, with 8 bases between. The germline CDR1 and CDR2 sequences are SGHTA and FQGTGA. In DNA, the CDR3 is TGTGCCAGCAGCTTAGGGGACGACACAGATACGCAGTATTTT. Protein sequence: CASSLGDDTDTQYF.

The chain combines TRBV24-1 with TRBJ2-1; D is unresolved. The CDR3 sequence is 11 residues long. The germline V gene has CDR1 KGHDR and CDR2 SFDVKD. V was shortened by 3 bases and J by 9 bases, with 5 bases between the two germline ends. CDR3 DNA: TGTGCCACCAGTGATCATGGTGAGCAGTTCTTC. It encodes CATSDHGEQFF.

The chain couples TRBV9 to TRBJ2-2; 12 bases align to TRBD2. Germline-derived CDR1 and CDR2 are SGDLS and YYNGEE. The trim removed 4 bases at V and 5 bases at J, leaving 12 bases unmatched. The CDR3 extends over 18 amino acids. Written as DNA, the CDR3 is TGTGCCAGCAGCCCCCATCCGACTAGCGGGAGTGGTACCGGGGAGCTGTTTTTT. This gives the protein CASSPHPTSGSGTGELFF.

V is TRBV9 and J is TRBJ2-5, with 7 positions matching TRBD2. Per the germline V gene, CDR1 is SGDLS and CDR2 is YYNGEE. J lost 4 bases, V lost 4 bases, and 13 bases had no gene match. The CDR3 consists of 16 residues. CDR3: CASSSESGNPLETQYF. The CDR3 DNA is TGTGCCAGCAGCTCCGAAAGCGGGAACCCCTTAGAGACCCAGTACTTC.

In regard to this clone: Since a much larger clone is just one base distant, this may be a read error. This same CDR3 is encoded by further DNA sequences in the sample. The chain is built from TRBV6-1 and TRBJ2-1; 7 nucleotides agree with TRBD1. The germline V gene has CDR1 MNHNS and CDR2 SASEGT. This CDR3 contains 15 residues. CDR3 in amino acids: CASSEAAGGYNEQFF. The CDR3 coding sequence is TGTGCTAGCAGTGAAGCGGCAGGGGGATACAATGAGCAGTTCTTC.

CDR3 protein: CASSQVSDTSGEDGYTF. The CDR3 DNA sequence: TGTGCCAGCAGCCAAGTTTCCGATACGTCTGGGGAGGATGGCTACACCTTC. The rearrangement uses TRBV4-2 and TRBJ1-2, with D uncertain. The CDR3 spans 17 residues. Per germline, CDR1 LGHNA and CDR2 YNFKEQ. V gave up 1 base and J gave up 6 bases, with 21 bases separating them.

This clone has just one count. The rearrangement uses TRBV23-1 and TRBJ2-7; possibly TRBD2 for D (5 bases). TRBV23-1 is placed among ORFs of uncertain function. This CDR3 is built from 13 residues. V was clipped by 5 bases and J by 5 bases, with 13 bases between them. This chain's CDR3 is CASSTASSHEQYF. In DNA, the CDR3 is TGCGCCAGCAGTACCGCTAGCAGCCACGAGCAGTACTTC.

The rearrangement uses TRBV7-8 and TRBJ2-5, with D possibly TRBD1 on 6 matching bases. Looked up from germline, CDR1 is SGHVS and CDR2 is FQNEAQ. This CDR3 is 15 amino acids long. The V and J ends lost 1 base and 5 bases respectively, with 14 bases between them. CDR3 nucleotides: TGTGCCAGCAGCTTAGTAGGTAGAGGGGGTGAGACCCAGTACTTC. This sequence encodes CASSLVGRGGETQYF.

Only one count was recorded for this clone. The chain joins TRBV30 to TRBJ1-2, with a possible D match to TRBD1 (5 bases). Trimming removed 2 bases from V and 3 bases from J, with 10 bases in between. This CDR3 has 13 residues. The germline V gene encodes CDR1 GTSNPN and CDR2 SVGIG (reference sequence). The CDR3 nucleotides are TGTGCCTGGAGTAAACAGGATTACTATGGCTACACCTTC. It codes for CAWSKQDYYGYTF.

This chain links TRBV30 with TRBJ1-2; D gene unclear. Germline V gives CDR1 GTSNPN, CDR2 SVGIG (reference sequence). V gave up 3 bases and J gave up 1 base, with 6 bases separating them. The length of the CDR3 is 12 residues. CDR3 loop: CAWRTVNYGYTF. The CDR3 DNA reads TGTGCCTGGAGGACGGTTAACTATGGCTACACCTTC.

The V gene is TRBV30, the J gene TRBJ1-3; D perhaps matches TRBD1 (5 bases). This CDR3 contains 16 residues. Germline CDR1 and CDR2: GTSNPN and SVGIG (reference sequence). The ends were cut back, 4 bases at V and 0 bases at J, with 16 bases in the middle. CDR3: CAWTWGDSSSGNTIYF. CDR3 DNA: TGTGCCTGGACCTGGGGCGACAGTTCCTCTGGAAACACCATATATTTT.

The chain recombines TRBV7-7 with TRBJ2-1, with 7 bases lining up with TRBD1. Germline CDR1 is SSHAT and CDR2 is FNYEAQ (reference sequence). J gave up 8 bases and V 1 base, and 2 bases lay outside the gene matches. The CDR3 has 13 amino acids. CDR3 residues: CASSLDRGYEQFF. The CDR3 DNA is TGTGCCAGCAGCTTAGACAGGGGTTATGAGCAGTTCTTC.

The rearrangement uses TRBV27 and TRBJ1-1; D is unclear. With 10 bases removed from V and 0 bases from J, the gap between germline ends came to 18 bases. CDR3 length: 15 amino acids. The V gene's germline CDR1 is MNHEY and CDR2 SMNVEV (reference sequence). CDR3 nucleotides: TGTGCCACCGCATTATCTAGGGTATTGAACACTGAAGCTTTCTTT. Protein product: CATALSRVLNTEAFF.

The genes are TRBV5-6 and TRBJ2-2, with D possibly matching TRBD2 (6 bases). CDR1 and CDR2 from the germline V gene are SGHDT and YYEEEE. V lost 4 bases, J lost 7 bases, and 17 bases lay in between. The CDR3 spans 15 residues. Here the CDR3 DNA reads TGTGCCAGCAGCCGAAAGGTACTAGCAGTCGGGGAGCTGTTTTTT. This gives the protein CASSRKVLAVGELFF.

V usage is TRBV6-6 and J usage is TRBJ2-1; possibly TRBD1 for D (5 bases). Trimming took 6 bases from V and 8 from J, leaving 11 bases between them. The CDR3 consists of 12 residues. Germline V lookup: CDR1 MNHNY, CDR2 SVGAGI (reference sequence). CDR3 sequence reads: CASSRTRDEQFF. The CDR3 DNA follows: TGTGCCAGCAGCAGGACAAGGGATGAGCAGTTCTTC.

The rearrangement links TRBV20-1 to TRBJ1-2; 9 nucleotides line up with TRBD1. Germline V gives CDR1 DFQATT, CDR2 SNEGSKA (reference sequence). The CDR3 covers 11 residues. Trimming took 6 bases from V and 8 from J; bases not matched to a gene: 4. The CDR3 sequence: CSARTGDGYTF. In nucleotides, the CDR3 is TGCAGTGCGCGGACAGGGGACGGCTACACCTTC.

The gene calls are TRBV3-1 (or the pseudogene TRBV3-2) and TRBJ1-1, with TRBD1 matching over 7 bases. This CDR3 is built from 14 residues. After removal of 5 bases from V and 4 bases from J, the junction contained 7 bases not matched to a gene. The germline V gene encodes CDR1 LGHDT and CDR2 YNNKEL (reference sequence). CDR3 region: CASSLQGWGTEAFF. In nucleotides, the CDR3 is TGTGCCAGCAGCTTACAGGGGTGGGGCACTGAAGCTTTCTTT.

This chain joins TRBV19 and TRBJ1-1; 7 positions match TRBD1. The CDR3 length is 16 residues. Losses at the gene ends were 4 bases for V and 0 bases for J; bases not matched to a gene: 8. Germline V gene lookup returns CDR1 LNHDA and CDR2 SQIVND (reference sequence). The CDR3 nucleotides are TGTGCCAGTAGTAGGCAGGGGGGCGGGCTGAACACTGAAGCTTTCTTT. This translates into CASSRQGGGLNTEAFF.

The CDR3 nucleotides are TGTGCCATCAGTGAGTCTTTGGACAGGGGCGAGCAGTACTTC. It encodes CAISESLDRGEQYF. This chain connects TRBV10-3 to TRBJ2-7; 9 bases fit TRBD1. V shed 0 bases, J shed 6 bases, and the junction held 3 bases outside the gene matches. Germline CDR1 and CDR2: ENHRY and SYGVKD. The CDR3 contains 14 residues.

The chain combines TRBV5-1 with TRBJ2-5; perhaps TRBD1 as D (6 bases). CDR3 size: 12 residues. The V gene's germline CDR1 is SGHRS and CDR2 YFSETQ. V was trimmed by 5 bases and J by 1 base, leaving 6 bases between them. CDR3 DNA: TGCGCCAGCAGACAGGGCCAAGAGACCCAGTACTTC. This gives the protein CASRQGQETQYF.

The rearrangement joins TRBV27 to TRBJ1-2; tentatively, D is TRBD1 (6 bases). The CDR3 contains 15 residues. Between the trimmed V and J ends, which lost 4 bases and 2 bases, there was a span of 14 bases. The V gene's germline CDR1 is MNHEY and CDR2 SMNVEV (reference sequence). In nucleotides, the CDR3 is TGTGCCAGCAGTTCGACAGGTGATAAAAACTATGGCTACACCTTC. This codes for CASSSTGDKNYGYTF.

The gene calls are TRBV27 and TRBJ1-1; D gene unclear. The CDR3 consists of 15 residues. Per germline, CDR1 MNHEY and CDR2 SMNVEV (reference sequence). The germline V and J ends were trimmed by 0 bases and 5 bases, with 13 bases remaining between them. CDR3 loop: CASSLSISGFTEAFF. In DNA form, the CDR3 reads TGTGCCAGCAGTTTATCAATTTCTGGCTTTACTGAAGCTTTCTTT.

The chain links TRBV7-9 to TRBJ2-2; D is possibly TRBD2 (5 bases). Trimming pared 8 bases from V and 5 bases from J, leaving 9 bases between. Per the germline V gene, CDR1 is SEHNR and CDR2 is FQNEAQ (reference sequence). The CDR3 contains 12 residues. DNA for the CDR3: TGTGCCAGCCGGGGTGAGACCGGGGAGCTGTTTTTT. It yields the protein CASRGETGELFF.

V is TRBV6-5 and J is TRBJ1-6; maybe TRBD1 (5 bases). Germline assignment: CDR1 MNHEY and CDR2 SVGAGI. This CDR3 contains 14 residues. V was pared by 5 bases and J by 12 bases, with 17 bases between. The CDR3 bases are TGTGCCAGCAGTCCTGGGACGGCAGTAGGACCCCTCCACTTT. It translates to CASSPGTAVGPLHF.

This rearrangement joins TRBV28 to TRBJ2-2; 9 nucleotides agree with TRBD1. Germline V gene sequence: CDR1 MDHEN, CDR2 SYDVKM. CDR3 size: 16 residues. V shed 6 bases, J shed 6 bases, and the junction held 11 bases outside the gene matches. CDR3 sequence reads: CASSPVGQGFAGELFF. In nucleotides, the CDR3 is TGTGCCAGCAGCCCCGTTGGACAGGGGTTCGCCGGGGAGCTGTTTTTT. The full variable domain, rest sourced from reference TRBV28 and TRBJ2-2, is DVKVTQSSRYLVKRTGEKVFLECVQDMDHENMFWYRQDPGLGLRLIYFSYDVKMKEKGDIPEGYSVSREKKERFSLILESASTNQTSMYLCASSPVGQGFAGELFFGEGSRLTVL.

The CDR3 is CASSSPGGTYYTGELFF. DNA for the CDR3: TGTGCCAGCAGTTCCCCGGGGGGGACCTATTACACCGGGGAGCTGTTTTTT. The V call is TRBV27, the J call TRBJ2-2; TRBD2 matches at 8 bases. This CDR3 is 17 amino acids long. Losses at the gene ends were 4 bases for V and 3 bases for J; bases not matched to a gene: 10. The germline gives CDR1 MNHEY, CDR2 SMNVEV (reference sequence).